The rows below give T cell receptor beta chains drawn from one sample of a study of blood T cells in healthy people across ages. A single record per CDR3 protein comes from TCRdb applying MiXCR to the 5' RACE reads. The sample includes about 780,000 distinct CDR3 sequences, approximately 59% seen only once; the top ten take 25% to 35%. The sample comprised blood. The receptor set was obtained from a man younger than 40 in good health. The CDR3 runs from the conserved cysteine through the conserved F or W. The D gene is left open where the match is weak. Size tells how often a clone was seen (once, few, many) or the class of an expanded clone, and some rows leave it out.

. . TRBJ2-5 TRBV2 TGTGCCAGCAGTGGGACAGCCCAAGAGACCCAGTACTTC CASSGTAQETQYF
. . TRBJ2-1 TRBV24-1 TGTGCCACCAGTGATCCAGGGAGGGGGGGGCGCAATGAGCAGTTCTTC CATSDPGRGGRNEQFF
. . TRBJ2-7 TRBV3-1 TGTGCCAGCAGCCAAGAAAGGGGGGCACTAGGCTACGAGCAGTACTTC CASSQERGALGYEQYF
few TRBD1 TRBJ1-1 TRBV29-1 TGCAGCGCCAAACAGGGGGGGTACACTGAAGCTTTCTTT CSAKQGGYTEAFF
. TRBD1 TRBJ2-3 TRBV15 TGTGCCACCAGCAGAGCGGACAGGGCGACAGATACGCAGTATTTT CATSRADRATDTQYF
few . TRBJ1-2 TRBV9 TGTGCCAGTCCAACTGGGGGTGGCTACACCTTC CASPTGGGYTF
. . TRBJ2-5 TRBV6-5 TGTGCCAGCAGTTACTCCTGGGAGAGTGGGTCAGGGGAGACCCAGTACTTC CASSYSWESGSGETQYF
. TRBD1 TRBJ1-2 TRBV4-3 TGCGCCAGCAGCCAGGGGACAGGTACCGGGGGCTACACCTTC CASSQGTGTGGYTF
. TRBD1 TRBJ2-7 TRBV19 TGTGCCAGTGGGCGACAGGGGGCCAACGAGCAGTACTTC CASGRQGANEQYF
. . TRBJ2-3 TRBV20-1 TGCAGTGCTCCGGGTCGCACAGATACGCAGTATTTT CSAPGRTDTQYF
. TRBD2 TRBJ2-7 TRBV6-2/TRBV6-3 TGTGCCAGCCGGGAGGTCTACGAGCAGTACTTC CASREVYEQYF
once TRBD1 TRBJ1-4 TRBV20-1 TGCAGTGCCCAGAGAAGGACAGGTGAAAAACTGTTTTTT CSAQRRTGEKLFF
. . TRBJ2-5 TRBV28 TGTGCCAGCAGTTTCGGCAGTGGGCTTGGGGATGAGACCCAGTACTTC CASSFGSGLGDETQYF
. . TRBJ2-1 TRBV5-1 TGCGCCAGCAGCTTGGACCCTGGGACATCCTACAATGAGCAGTTCTTC CASSLDPGTSYNEQFF